The following is a TCR beta chain sequence with its context. The antigen remains undetermined. The sample is drawn from a study of T cell responses to AZD1222 COVID-19 vaccine. General study findings and limits: Nearly half of spike-specific TCRs reportedly go after variant regions that carry no mutations.

The CDR3 is 12 amino acids. The germline V gene has CDR1 SGHTA and CDR2 FQGTGA. The V end lost 4 bases, the J end lost 9 bases, and 12 bases lay between the germline ends. Using immunoSEQ multiplex PCR, the repertoire was profiled, and TCRdb retains in-frame clones only, with some absent. The sample holds under 200,000 clones, around nine tenths seen once. Sequenced here: peripheral blood, sampled 28 days after the second AZD1222 dose. The rearrangement uses TRBV7-3 and TRBJ1-1, with D perhaps matching TRBD1 (6 bases). The clonotype originates from an adult who received the AZD1222 COVID-19 vaccine. The CDR3 loop reads CASSSVQGKAFF. CDR3 sequence (DNA): TGTGCCAGCAGCTCAGTACAGGGCAAAGCTTTCTTT.